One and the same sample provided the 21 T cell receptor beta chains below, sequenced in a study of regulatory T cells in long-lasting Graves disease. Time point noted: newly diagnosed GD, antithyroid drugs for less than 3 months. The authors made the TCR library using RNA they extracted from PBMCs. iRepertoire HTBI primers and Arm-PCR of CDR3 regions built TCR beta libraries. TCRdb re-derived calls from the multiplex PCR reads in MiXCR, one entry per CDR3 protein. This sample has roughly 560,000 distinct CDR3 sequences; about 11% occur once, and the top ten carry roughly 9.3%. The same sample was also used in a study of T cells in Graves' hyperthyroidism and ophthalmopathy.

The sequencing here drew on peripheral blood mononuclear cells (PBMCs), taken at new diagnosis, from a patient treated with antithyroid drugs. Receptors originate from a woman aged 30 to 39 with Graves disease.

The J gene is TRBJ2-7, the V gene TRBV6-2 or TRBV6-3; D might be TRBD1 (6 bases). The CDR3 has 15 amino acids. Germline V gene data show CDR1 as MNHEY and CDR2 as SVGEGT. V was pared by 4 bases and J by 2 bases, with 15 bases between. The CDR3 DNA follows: TGTGCCAGCAGTTCGTACCAGGGGAGTCCCTACGAGCAGTACTTC. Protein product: CASSSYQGSPYEQYF.

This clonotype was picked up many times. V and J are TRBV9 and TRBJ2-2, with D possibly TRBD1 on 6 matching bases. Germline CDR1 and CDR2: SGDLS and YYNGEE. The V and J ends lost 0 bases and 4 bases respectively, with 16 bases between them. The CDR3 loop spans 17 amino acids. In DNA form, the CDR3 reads TGTGCCAGCAGCGTAGATTTTGGGGGCAGGTCCACCGGGGAGCTGTTTTTT. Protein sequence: CASSVDFGGRSTGELFF.

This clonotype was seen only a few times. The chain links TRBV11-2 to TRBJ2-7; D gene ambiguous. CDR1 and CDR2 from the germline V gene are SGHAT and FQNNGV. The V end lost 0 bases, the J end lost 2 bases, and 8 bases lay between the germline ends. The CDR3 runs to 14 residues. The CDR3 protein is CASSLDGPAYEQYF. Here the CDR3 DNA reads TGTGCCAGCAGCTTAGATGGACCAGCCTACGAGCAGTACTTC.

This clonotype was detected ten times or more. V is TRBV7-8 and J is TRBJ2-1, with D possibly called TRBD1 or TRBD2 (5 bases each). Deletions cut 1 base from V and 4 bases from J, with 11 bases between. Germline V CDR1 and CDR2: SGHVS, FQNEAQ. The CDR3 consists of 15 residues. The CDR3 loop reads CASSLDGTQYNEQFF. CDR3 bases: TGTGCCAGCAGCTTAGACGGGACCCAGTACAATGAGCAGTTCTTC.

For the CDR3, the DNA is TGTGCCAGCAGCTTATTACAAGTCTCTGGAAACACCATATATTTT. It encodes CASSLLQVSGNTIYF. The chain couples TRBV7-8 to TRBJ1-3, with D unclear. V was pared by 2 bases and J by 0 bases, with 8 bases between. The CDR3 runs 15 residues. CDR1 and CDR2 from the germline V gene are SGHVS and FQNEAQ.

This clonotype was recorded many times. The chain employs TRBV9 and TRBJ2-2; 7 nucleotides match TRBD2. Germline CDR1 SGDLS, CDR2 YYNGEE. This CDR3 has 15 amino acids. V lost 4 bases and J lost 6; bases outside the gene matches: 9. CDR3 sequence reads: CASSPSPGGSGELFF. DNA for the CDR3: TGTGCCAGCAGCCCCTCGCCGGGGGGTTCCGGGGAGCTGTTTTTT. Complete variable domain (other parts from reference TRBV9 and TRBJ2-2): DSGVTQTPKHLITATGQRVTLRCSPRSGDLSVYWYQQSLDQGLQFLIQYYNGEERAKGNILERFSAQQFPDLHSELNLSSLELGDSALYFCASSPSPGGSGELFFGEGSRLTVL.

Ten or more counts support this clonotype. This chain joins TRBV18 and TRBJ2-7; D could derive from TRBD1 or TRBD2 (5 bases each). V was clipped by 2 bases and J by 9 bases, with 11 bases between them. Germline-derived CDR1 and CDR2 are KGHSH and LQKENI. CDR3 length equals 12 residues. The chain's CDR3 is CASSPEGTGQYF. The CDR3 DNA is TGTGCCAGCTCACCAGAAGGGACCGGGCAGTACTTC.

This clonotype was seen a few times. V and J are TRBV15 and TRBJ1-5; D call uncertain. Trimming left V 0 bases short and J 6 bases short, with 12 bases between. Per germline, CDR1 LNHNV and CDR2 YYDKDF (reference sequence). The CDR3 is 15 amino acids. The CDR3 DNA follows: TGTGCCACCAGCAGAGATAGGAGCGGGGTTCAGCCCCAGCATTTT. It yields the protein CATSRDRSGVQPQHF.

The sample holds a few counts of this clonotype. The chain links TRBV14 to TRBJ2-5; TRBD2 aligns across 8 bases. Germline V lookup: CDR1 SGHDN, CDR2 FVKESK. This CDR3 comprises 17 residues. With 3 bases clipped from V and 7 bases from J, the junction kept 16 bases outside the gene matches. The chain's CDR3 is CASSQTVAGFAGRTQYF. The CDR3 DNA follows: TGTGCCAGCAGCCAGACAGTAGCGGGATTCGCGGGTCGGACCCAGTACTTC.

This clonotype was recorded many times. The CDR3 nucleotides read TGTGCCAGCAGCCCGGTGGGGTCACAGGGGGGGCACGGCTATGGCTACACCTTC. Its protein product is CASSPVGSQGGHGYGYTF. The chain combines TRBV11-2 with TRBJ1-2; 8 bases match TRBD1. The CDR3 is 18 amino acids. CDR1 SGHAT and CDR2 FQNNGV come from the germline V gene. The V and J ends lost 5 bases and 4 bases, in that order; junction bases with no gene match: 18.

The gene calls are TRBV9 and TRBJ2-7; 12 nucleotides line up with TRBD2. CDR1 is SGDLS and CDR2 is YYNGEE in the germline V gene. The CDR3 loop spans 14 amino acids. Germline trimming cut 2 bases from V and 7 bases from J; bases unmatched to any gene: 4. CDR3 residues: CASSVTSGRGEQYF. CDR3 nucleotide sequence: TGTGCCAGCAGCGTGACTAGCGGGAGAGGAGAGCAGTACTTC.

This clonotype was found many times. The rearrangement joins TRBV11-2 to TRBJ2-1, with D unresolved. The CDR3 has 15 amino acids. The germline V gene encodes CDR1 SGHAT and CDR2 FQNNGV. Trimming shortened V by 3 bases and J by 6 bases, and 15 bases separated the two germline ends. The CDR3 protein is CASSFRTLPGNEQFF. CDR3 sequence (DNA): TGTGCCAGCAGCTTCCGGACCCTGCCTGGCAATGAGCAGTTCTTC.

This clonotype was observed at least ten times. Here the CDR3 reads CASRPGRMNTEAFF. The CDR3, as DNA: TGTGCCAGCAGACCGGGCAGAATGAACACTGAAGCTTTCTTT. V is TRBV12-3 or TRBV12-4 and J is TRBJ1-1; D remains unclear. The CDR3 contains 14 residues. Trimming removed 6 bases at V and 0 bases at J, with 11 bases between.

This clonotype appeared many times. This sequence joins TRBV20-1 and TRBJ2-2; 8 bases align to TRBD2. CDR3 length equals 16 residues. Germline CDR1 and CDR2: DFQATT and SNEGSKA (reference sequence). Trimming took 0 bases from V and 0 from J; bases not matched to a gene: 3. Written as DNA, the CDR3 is TGCAGTGCTAGAGATCCGGGACTAGCGAACACCGGGGAGCTGTTTTTT. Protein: CSARDPGLANTGELFF.

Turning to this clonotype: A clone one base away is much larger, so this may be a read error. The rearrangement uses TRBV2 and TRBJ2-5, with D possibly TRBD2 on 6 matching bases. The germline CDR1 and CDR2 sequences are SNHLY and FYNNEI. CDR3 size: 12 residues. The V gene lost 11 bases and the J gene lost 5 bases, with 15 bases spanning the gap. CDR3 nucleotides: TGTGCCGGGAAGACTAGTGGGGAGACCCAGTACTTC. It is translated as CAGKTSGETQYF.

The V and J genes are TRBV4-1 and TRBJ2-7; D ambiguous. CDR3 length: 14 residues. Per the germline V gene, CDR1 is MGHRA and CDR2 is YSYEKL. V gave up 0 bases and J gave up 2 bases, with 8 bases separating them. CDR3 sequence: CASSQDTEAYEQYF. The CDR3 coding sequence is TGCGCCAGCAGCCAAGACACAGAGGCCTACGAGCAGTACTTC.

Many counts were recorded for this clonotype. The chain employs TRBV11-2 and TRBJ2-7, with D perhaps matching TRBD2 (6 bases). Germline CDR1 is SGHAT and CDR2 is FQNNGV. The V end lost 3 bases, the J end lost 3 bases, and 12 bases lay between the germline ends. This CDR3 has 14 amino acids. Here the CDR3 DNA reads TGTGCCAGCAGCTTCGGCGGGGCAGACTACGAGCAGTACTTC. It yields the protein CASSFGGADYEQYF.

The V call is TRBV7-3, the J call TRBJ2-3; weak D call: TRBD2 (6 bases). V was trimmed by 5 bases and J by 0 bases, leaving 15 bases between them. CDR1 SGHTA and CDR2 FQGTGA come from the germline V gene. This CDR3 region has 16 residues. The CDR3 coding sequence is TGTGCCAGCAGCGGACGGTTAGCGGAAAGCACAGATACGCAGTATTTT. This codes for CASSGRLAESTDTQYF.

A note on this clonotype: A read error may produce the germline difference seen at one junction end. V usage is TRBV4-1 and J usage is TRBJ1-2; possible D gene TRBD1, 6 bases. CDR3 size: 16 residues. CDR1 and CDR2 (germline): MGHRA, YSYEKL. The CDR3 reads CASSQGIRGTNYGHTF. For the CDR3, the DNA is TGCGCCAGCAGCCAAGGGATAAGGGGGACGAACTATGGCCACACCTTC.

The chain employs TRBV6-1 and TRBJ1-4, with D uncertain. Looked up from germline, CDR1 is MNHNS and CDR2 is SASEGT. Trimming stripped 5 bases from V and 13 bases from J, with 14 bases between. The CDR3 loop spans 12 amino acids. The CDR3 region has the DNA TGTGCCAGCAGTCCCACCTTGGGGATACTGTTTTTT. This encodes CASSPTLGILFF.

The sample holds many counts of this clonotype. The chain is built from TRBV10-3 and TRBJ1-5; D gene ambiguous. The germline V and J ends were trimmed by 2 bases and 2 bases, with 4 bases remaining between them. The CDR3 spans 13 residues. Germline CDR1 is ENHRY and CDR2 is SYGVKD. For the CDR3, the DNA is TGTGCCATCAGTGAGGGTGGCAATCAGCCCCAGCATTTT. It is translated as CAISEGGNQPQHF.